This T cell receptor (beta chain) was recovered during a study of T-cell memory formation after mild COVID-19. Looked up from germline, CDR1 is SGHTA and CDR2 is FQGTGA. The CDR3 has 13 amino acids. Trimming removed 2 bases at V and 5 bases at J, with 6 bases between. Study-wide findings and caveats: Clones from the second wave (peaking day 37) had unconfirmed SARS-CoV-2 specificity.

TCRdb reanalysed the 5' RACE reads using MiXCR and keeps one entry per CDR3 protein. In the table there are about 350,000 distinct CDR3 sequences, roughly an eighth of which are singletons. This clonotype was counted at least ten times. Its matching antigen is unknown. V gene TRBV7-3 combines with J gene TRBJ2-2; D unresolved. The sample consisted of PBMCs or a T cell subset sorted from them (not recorded which). This TCR derives from a man aged 18 to 29 who had mild COVID-19 (a few samples of this study predate the infection). Cell type and time point are not known. This CDR3 is CASSLSATGELFF. The CDR3 bases are TGTGCCAGCAGCTTATCAGCTACCGGGGAGCTGTTTTTT.